These 20 T cell receptor beta chains were all obtained from the same sample, sequenced in a study of Graves' ophthalmopathy and Graves' hyperthyroidism. The TCR beta CDR3 regions underwent amplification from RNA transcripts. HTBI primers primed a first-round RT-PCR, and a second-round multiplex PCR followed. One entry per CDR3 protein, called by TCRdb with MiXCR from the multiplex PCR reads. The sample consists of 600,000 to 700,000 distinct CDR3 sequences, roughly 39% of them appearing once. The sequencing sample was made of peripheral blood. Receptors were obtained from an adult man with Graves' ophthalmopathy.

This clonotype was recorded only once. A much larger clone lies one base from this, so it may be a read error. The rearrangement links TRBV4-2 to TRBJ1-1; 8 bases line up with TRBD1. The germline gives CDR1 LGHNA, CDR2 YNFKEQ. The CDR3 covers 14 residues. After removal of 5 bases from V and 5 bases from J, the junction contained 7 bases not matched to a gene. The CDR3 sequence is CASSTRTGLTEAFF. The CDR3 DNA sequence: TGTGCCAGCAGCACCAGGACAGGGTTAACTGAAGCTTTCTTT.

This sequence joins TRBV29-1 and TRBJ2-1; no clear D. Germline CDR1 reads SQVTM; CDR2 reads ANQGSEA. Trimming removed 5 bases from V and 4 bases from J, with 9 bases in between. CDR3 length: 12 amino acids. CDR3 DNA: TGCAGCGTTAGAAGAGAATACAATGAGCAGTTCTTC. Amino acids: CSVRREYNEQFF.

This clonotype was seen only a few times. An end of the junction does not agree with germline; a read error may underlie this. The J gene is TRBJ2-5, the V gene TRBV10-3, with a weak D call TRBD2 (5 bases). CDR1 and CDR2 (germline): ENHRY, SYGVKD. The CDR3 consists of 14 residues. The DNA for the CDR3 is TGTGCCAGCAGTGATATCCAGCGGAAAGAGACCCAGTACTTC. Encoded protein: CASSDIQRKETQYF.

This clonotype was recorded many times. The chain couples TRBV24-1 to TRBJ2-2; D not certain. The CDR3 runs 14 residues. Germline CDR1 is KGHDR and CDR2 is SFDVKD. V lost 0 bases to trimming and J lost 3 bases, with 4 bases between them. CDR3 residues: CATSDLSHTGELFF. The CDR3 DNA reads TGTGCCACCAGTGATTTGAGTCACACCGGGGAGCTGTTTTTT.

This rearrangement joins TRBV12-3 or TRBV12-4 to TRBJ1-2; a weak D match, TRBD1 (5 bases). The ends were cut back, 5 bases at V and 13 bases at J, with 20 bases in the middle. There are 13 residues in the CDR3. CDR3 region: CASSHRRNSGGTF. CDR3 coding DNA: TGTGCCAGCAGTCACCGACGGAACTCTGGGGGCACCTTC.

This clonotype has only one observation. This chain joins TRBV19 and TRBJ1-1; D is perhaps TRBD1 (5 bases). Looked up from germline, CDR1 is LNHDA and CDR2 is SQIVND (reference sequence). V was cut by 5 bases and J by 4 bases, with 11 bases left in between. There are 13 residues in the CDR3. CDR3 amino acids: CASSGAAGTEAFF. Here the CDR3 DNA reads TGTGCCAGTAGTGGGGCGGCGGGCACTGAAGCTTTCTTT.

The rearrangement uses TRBV5-8 and TRBJ2-7; no clear D gene. This CDR3 comprises 14 residues. V lost 0 bases to trimming and J lost 3 bases, with 10 bases between them. The germline V gene encodes CDR1 SGHTS and CDR2 YDEGEE. The CDR3 sequence is CASSLAGSIYEQYF. The CDR3 DNA follows: TGTGCCAGCAGCTTGGCAGGCAGTATCTACGAGCAGTACTTC.

This clonotype came up a few times. J is TRBJ2-5 and V is TRBV11-3, with 12 bases that match TRBD2. Germline values: CDR1 SGHNT, CDR2 YENEEA. The CDR3 sequence is 19 residues long. V lost 2 bases, J lost 2 bases, and 12 bases stayed unmatched. CDR3 loop: CASSLHWASGRGEQETQYF. The CDR3 bases are TGTGCCAGCAGCTTACATTGGGCTAGCGGGAGGGGGGAGCAAGAGACCCAGTACTTC.

Of note for this clonotype: A clone one base away is much larger, so this may be a read error. The CDR3 region has the DNA TGTGCCAGTAGACTCAGGAGCTCCTACGAGCAGTACTTC. Its translation is CASRLRSSYEQYF. The V gene is TRBV19, the J gene TRBJ2-7, with no clear D. CDR1 and CDR2 from the germline V gene are LNHDA and SQIVND (reference sequence). This CDR3 spans 13 amino acids. Trimming left V 6 bases short and J 0 bases short, with 9 bases between.

The V and J genes are TRBV5-1 and TRBJ1-2; D is possibly TRBD1 (5 bases). The CDR3 spans 14 residues. Trimming left V 7 bases short and J 4 bases short, with 17 bases between. The V gene's germline CDR1 is SGHRS and CDR2 YFSETQ. Written as DNA, the CDR3 is TGCGCCAGCTCACCGGGACGGCTCCTCTATGGCTACACCTTC. This codes for CASSPGRLLYGYTF.

The J gene is TRBJ1-3, the V gene TRBV9; TRBD1 aligns across 10 bases. CDR1 and CDR2 (germline): SGDLS, YYNGEE. The length of the CDR3 is 18 residues. J lost 6 bases, V lost 2 bases, and 14 bases had no gene match. The CDR3 coding sequence is TGTGCCAGCAGCGTTCCTACTCGACAGGGGGCGTGTGAAAACACCATATATTTT. Protein sequence: CASSVPTRQGACENTIYF.

About this clonotype itself: A much larger clone sits a single nucleotide away, making a read error possible. V is TRBV7-9 and J is TRBJ2-7; D is perhaps TRBD1 or TRBD2 (6 bases each). This CDR3 is built from 16 residues. Germline V CDR1 and CDR2: SEHNR, FQNEAQ (reference sequence). The CDR3 here is CASSDPPGGRSDEQYF. CDR3 DNA sequence: TGTGCCAGCAGCGACCCACCCGGGGGCCGCTCCGACGAGCAGTACTTC.

This clonotype was found a few times. This sequence joins TRBV5-4 and TRBJ2-5; TRBD2 agrees at 10 bases. The V gene end was trimmed by 3 bases and the J gene end by 5 bases; junction bases not matched to a gene: 7. This CDR3 has 15 amino acids. Germline V lookup: CDR1 SGHNT, CDR2 YYREEE (reference sequence). CDR3 sequence (DNA): TGTGCCAGCAGCTACCCCCTAGCGGGGGCGGAGACCCAGTACTTC. This encodes CASSYPLAGAETQYF.

J is TRBJ2-7 and V is TRBV20-1, with a tentative D call TRBD2 (6 bases). V gave up 4 bases and J gave up 6 bases, with 7 bases separating them. Germline loops: CDR1 DFQATT, CDR2 SNEGSKA (reference sequence). This CDR3 has 10 residues. The CDR3 spells CSATGGEQYF. The CDR3 DNA reads as TGCAGTGCTACCGGGGGCGAGCAGTACTTC.

V usage is TRBV2 and J usage is TRBJ1-1, with D perhaps TRBD1 (6 bases). The length of the CDR3 is 14 residues. CDR1 is SNHLY and CDR2 is FYNNEI in the germline V gene. The V end lost 8 bases, the J end lost 6 bases, and 19 bases lay between the germline ends. CDR3 in amino acids: CASSTAGGRAEAFF. The CDR3 nucleotides are TGTGCCAGCTCTACGGCCGGGGGGCGGGCTGAAGCTTTCTTT.

The chain links TRBV14 to TRBJ2-7; 9 nucleotides agree with TRBD1. Germline trimming cut 4 bases from V and 5 bases from J; bases unmatched to any gene: 9. Germline-derived CDR1 and CDR2 are SGHDN and FVKESK. The CDR3 is 15 residues long. The CDR3 loop is CASSPWTGDKNEQYF. The CDR3 coding sequence is TGTGCCAGCAGCCCTTGGACAGGGGATAAGAACGAGCAGTACTTC. The full variable domain, its missing parts supplied by reference TRBV14 and TRBJ2-7, is EAGVTQFPSHSVIEKGQTVTLRCDPISGHDNLYWYRRVMGKEIKFLLHFVKESKQDESGMPNNRFLAERTGGTYSTLKVQPAELEDSGVYFCASSPWTGDKNEQYFGPGTRLTVT.

The J gene is TRBJ2-7, the V gene TRBV7-2; D is possibly TRBD1 (6 bases). V lost 4 bases, J lost 7 bases, and 17 bases lay in between. The CDR3 has 14 amino acids. Germline V gene data show CDR1 as SGHTA and CDR2 as FQGNSA. CDR3: CASSSRQDAGEQYF. DNA of the CDR3: TGTGCCAGCAGCTCTCGACAGGATGCCGGGGAGCAGTACTTC.

A note on this clonotype: Mismatch with germline at one junction end may stem from a read error. This sequence joins TRBV4-1 and TRBJ2-2, with TRBD2 matching 8 bases. There are 17 residues in the CDR3. Germline CDR1 reads MGHRA; CDR2 reads YSYEKL. The CDR3 DNA follows: TGTGCCAGCAGCCAAACGGGGGGCGGGAGGCTCACCGGGGAGCTGTTTTTT. It codes for CASSQTGGGRLTGELFF.

This clonotype was found once. This clone may be a read error of a much larger clone one base away. The rearrangement links TRBV11-2 to TRBJ2-7; 7 nucleotides align to TRBD1. CDR1 and CDR2 (germline): SGHAT, FQNNGV. This CDR3 comprises 15 residues. CDR3 loop: CASSSRDSVIYEQHF. DNA for the CDR3: TGTGCCAGCAGCTCCCGGGACAGCGTAATTTACGAGCAGCACTTC. The full variable domain, completed using reference TRBV11-2 and TRBJ2-7, is EAGVAQSPRYKIIEKRQSVAFWCNPISGHATLYWYQQILGQGPKLLIQFQNNGVVDDSQLPKDRFSAERLKGVDSTLKIQPAKLEDSAVYLCASSSRDSVIYEQHFGPGTRLTVT.

This clonotype was seen a single time. A read error may produce the germline difference seen at one junction end. The rearrangement joins TRBV2 to TRBJ1-2, with D possibly being TRBD1 (6 bases). The CDR3 sequence is 13 residues long. Germline V gene lookup returns CDR1 SNHLY and CDR2 FYNNEI. The CDR3 region has the DNA TGTGCCTGCAGTGTCCTCAACAGGGCTGGCTACACCTTC. It translates to CACSVLNRAGYTF.